A single sample is the source of the 20 T cell receptor beta chains below, sequenced in a study of long-term antiretroviral therapy in people with HIV. The run of the v3.0 immunoSEQ assay was at survey level. This table comes from immunoSEQ multiplex PCR, and its TCRdb copy is limited to in-frame clones, with some not included. Among 18,000 or so clones listed, around 80% were seen once. This specimen consisted of unsorted PBMCs, obtained at the start of antiretroviral therapy, before treatment. The receptor source for this set is a woman between 40 and 50 years old with HIV.

The rearrangement uses TRBV2 and TRBJ2-5, with 13 bases fitting TRBD2. Germline trimming cut 6 bases from V and 0 bases from J; bases unmatched to any gene: 4. The V gene's germline CDR1 is SNHLY and CDR2 FYNNEI. There are 16 residues in the CDR3. The CDR3 is CASRSGLAGNQETQYF. The CDR3 DNA reads as TGTGCCAGCAGGTCGGGACTAGCGGGGAACCAAGAGACCCAGTACTTC.

The chain combines TRBV4-3 with TRBJ1-1; no firm D call. The length of the CDR3 is 13 residues. Trimming pared 0 bases from V and 10 bases from J, leaving 12 bases between. Germline-derived CDR1 and CDR2 are LGHNA and YSLEER. The chain's CDR3 is CASSQEVNRAAFF. CDR3 DNA sequence: TGCGCCAGCAGCCAAGAAGTAAACCGAGCAGCTTTCTTT.

This clone was picked up one time. This rearrangement joins TRBV4-2 to TRBJ2-6; TRBD2 matches 7 bases. CDR1 is LGHNA, CDR2 YNFKEQ, per germline. The CDR3 has 17 residues. The trim removed 1 base at V and 0 bases at J, leaving 3 bases unmatched. The CDR3 coding sequence is TGTGCCAGCAGCCAAGGGGGGGGGTCCTCTGGGGCCAACGTCCTGACTTTC. Translated: CASSQGGGSSGANVLTF.

The rearrangement uses TRBV5-1 and TRBJ2-7; 10 bases agree with TRBD1. The V and J ends lost 0 bases and 6 bases, in that order; junction bases with no gene match: 0. Germline CDR1 SGHRS, CDR2 YFSETQ. The CDR3 runs to 13 residues. The CDR3 DNA follows: TGCGCCAGCAGCTTGGGGACAGGGGGCGAGCAGTACTTC. Its protein is CASSLGTGGEQYF.

The gene calls are TRBV19 and TRBJ1-1; the D gene is possibly TRBD1 (5 bases). CDR1 and CDR2 from the germline V gene are LNHDA and SQIVND (reference sequence). CDR3 length: 14 amino acids. V was shortened by 7 bases and J by 4 bases, with 16 bases between the two germline ends. Written as DNA, the CDR3 is TGTGCCAGTATAAGGACGGGGCGAGGCACTGAAGCTTTCTTT. It specifies CASIRTGRGTEAFF.

This chain connects TRBV9 to TRBJ2-5; 10 bases match TRBD2. This CDR3 contains 14 residues. With 3 bases clipped from V and 3 bases from J, the junction kept 2 bases outside the gene matches. Per germline, CDR1 SGDLS and CDR2 YYNGEE. In DNA form, the CDR3 reads TGTGCCAGCAGCGCAGGACTAGCGGAAGAGACCCAGTACTTC. Its translation: CASSAGLAEETQYF.

CDR3 nucleotides: TGTGCCAGCAGTTACTCGATGGGGGGAAACACTGAAGCTTTCTTT. Its translation: CASSYSMGGNTEAFF. The chain links TRBV6-5 to TRBJ1-1; a possible D gene is TRBD1 (5 bases). Germline values: CDR1 MNHEY, CDR2 SVGAGI. With 0 bases removed from V and 2 bases from J, the gap between germline ends came to 10 bases. This CDR3 has 15 residues.

V gene TRBV28 combines with J gene TRBJ1-5, with TRBD1 identical over 7 bases. Germline V gives CDR1 MDHEN, CDR2 SYDVKM. J gave up 3 bases and V 7 bases, and 6 bases lay outside the gene matches. The CDR3 length is 14 residues. This chain's CDR3 is CASTLDRNNQPQHF. The CDR3 DNA sequence: TGTGCCAGCACCTTGGACAGGAACAATCAGCCCCAGCATTTT.

The chain has TRBV5-1 and TRBJ2-5, with 9 bases aligning to TRBD2. Trimming at V came to 0 bases and at J to 5 bases, leaving 2 bases not matched to a gene. This CDR3 region has 14 residues. Germline V gene data show CDR1 as SGHRS and CDR2 as YFSETQ. The CDR3 loop is CASSLVAGEETQYF. In DNA, the CDR3 is TGCGCCAGCAGCTTGGTAGCGGGGGAGGAGACCCAGTACTTC.

The genes are TRBV18 and TRBJ1-2; D is possibly TRBD1 (5 bases). Trimming removed 2 bases at V and 8 bases at J, with 15 bases between. Germline CDR1 reads KGHSH; CDR2 reads LQKENI. The CDR3 is 14 residues long. The CDR3 sequence: CASSPAGGSRGYTF. In nucleotides, the CDR3 is TGTGCCAGCTCACCAGCGGGGGGGTCGAGAGGCTACACCTTC.

This clone has a single count. V and J are TRBV4-1 and TRBJ2-3; 9 bases match TRBD2. This CDR3 contains 15 residues. The germline gives CDR1 MGHRA, CDR2 YSYEKL. Trimming at V came to 5 bases and at J to 1 base, leaving 4 bases not matched to a gene. CDR3 in DNA: TGCGCCAGCAGCTCATTAGCGGGGGGCACAGATACGCAGTATTTT. The encoded protein is CASSSLAGGTDTQYF.

The V and J genes are TRBV5-8 and TRBJ1-1, with D unclear. CDR1 is SGHTS, CDR2 YDEGEE, per germline. This CDR3 is built from 15 residues. The V end was cut by 1 base, the J end by 1 base, with 11 bases between. In DNA, the CDR3 is TGTGCCAGCAGCTTGAGGGAAATGGGGAACACTGAAGCTTTCTTT. This gives the protein CASSLREMGNTEAFF.

The chain links TRBV11-3 to TRBJ2-2, with 9 bases identical to TRBD2. Germline V gene sequence: CDR1 SGHNT, CDR2 YENEEA. J gave up 4 bases and V 2 bases, and 5 bases lay outside the gene matches. The CDR3 runs 16 residues. The CDR3 DNA sequence: TGTGCCAGCAGCTTATCCCAGCGGGGGGCCACCGGGGAGCTGTTTTTT. Residues: CASSLSQRGATGELFF.

The count of this clone is one. The CDR3 protein is CASSQGTGDYEQYF. The CDR3, as DNA: TGCGCCAGCAGCCAAGGGACAGGAGACTACGAGCAGTACTTC. This chain links TRBV4-3 with TRBJ2-7; 7 positions match TRBD1. Germline trimming cut 1 base from V and 3 bases from J; bases unmatched to any gene: 3. The CDR3 has 14 residues. Germline assignment: CDR1 LGHNA and CDR2 YSLEER.

By share, this clone counts as large. The CDR3 region is CASGALVTEAFF. In DNA form, the CDR3 reads TGTGCCAGCGGGGCGTTGGTCACTGAAGCTTTCTTT. This chain connects TRBV7-9 to TRBJ1-1; weak D call: TRBD1 (5 bases). Germline V gives CDR1 SEHNR, CDR2 FQNEAQ (reference sequence). This CDR3 contains 12 residues. The germline V and J ends were trimmed by 8 bases and 4 bases, with 11 bases remaining between them.

This clone was recorded only once. The genes are TRBV5-1 and TRBJ1-4; TRBD1 agrees at 8 bases. The J segment lost 8 bases and the V segment lost 1 base, leaving 10 bases of the junction unmatched. Germline loops: CDR1 SGHRS, CDR2 YFSETQ. The CDR3 runs 16 residues. CDR3 region: CASSLSLRTGSEKLFF. The CDR3 coding sequence is TGCGCCAGCAGCTTGTCGCTCCGGACAGGGAGCGAAAAACTGTTTTTT. Together with reference TRBV5-1 and TRBJ1-4, the CDR3 gives the full variable domain: KAGVTQTPRYLIKTRGQQVTLSCSPISGHRSVSWYQQTPGQGLQFLFEYFSETQRNKGNFPGRFSGRQFSNSRSEMNVSTLELGDSALYLCASSLSLRTGSEKLFFGSGTQLSVL.

J is TRBJ2-1 and V is TRBV19; 10 bases are a match to TRBD1. The J segment lost 6 bases and the V segment lost 5 bases, leaving 7 bases of the junction unmatched. Germline loops: CDR1 LNHDA, CDR2 SQIVND (reference sequence). The CDR3 runs to 15 residues. CDR3 loop: CASSAGTGALNEQFF. CDR3 coding DNA: TGTGCCAGTAGTGCCGGGACAGGGGCTCTCAATGAGCAGTTCTTC.

J is TRBJ1-1 and V is TRBV4-3; D may be TRBD1 (6 bases). The length of the CDR3 is 15 residues. The germline V gene encodes CDR1 LGHNA and CDR2 YSLEER. V was pared by 4 bases and J by 0 bases, with 12 bases between. CDR3 bases: TGCGCCAGCAGCCTGGCGGGACACATGAACACTGAAGCTTTCTTT. This sequence encodes CASSLAGHMNTEAFF.

The chain couples TRBV18 to TRBJ2-7, with 9 nucleotides matching TRBD1. The V segment lost 1 base and the J segment 5 bases; nucleotides outside the gene matches: 0. CDR1 and CDR2 (germline): KGHSH, LQKENI. The CDR3 loop spans 13 amino acids. The CDR3 DNA follows: TGTGCCAGCTCACCACGGACAGGGGACGAGCAGTACTTC. Protein product: CASSPRTGDEQYF. The whole variable domain, remainder taken from reference TRBV18 and TRBJ2-7, is NAGVMQNPRHLVRRRGQEARLRCSPMKGHSHVYWYRQLPEEGLKFMVYLQKENIIDESGMPKERFSAEFPKEGPSILRIQQVVRGDSAAYFCASSPRTGDEQYFGPGTRLTVT.

This sequence joins TRBV19 and TRBJ1-6; D uncertain. This CDR3 has 15 residues. V gave up 7 bases and J gave up 3 bases, with 13 bases separating them. Germline CDR1 reads LNHDA; CDR2 reads SQIVND (reference sequence). CDR3 DNA sequence: TGTGCCAGTAAGGCAGGAGACTACTATAATTCACCCCTCCACTTT. It yields the protein CASKAGDYYNSPLHF.